This T cell receptor (beta chain) came from a study of technical replicates of blood from a few donors. The data were produced by immunoSEQ multiplex PCR, yet TCRdb's version contains in-frame clones alone and is incomplete. The sample records about 85,000 clones, approximately 94% being singletons. This CDR3 comprises 18 residues. Trimming at V came to 3 bases and at J to 4 bases, leaving 13 bases not matched to a gene. The germline V gene has CDR1 MDHEN and CDR2 SYDVKM. Source material: T cells isolated from PBMCs. The rearrangement joins TRBV28 to TRBJ2-5; 11 nucleotides line up with TRBD2. The receptor was derived from a human donor in good health. The CDR3 nucleotides are TGTGCCAGCAGTTTGCCTCCGTTGGGACTAGCGGTGGGAGAGACCCAGTACTTC. This encodes CASSLPPLGLAVGETQYF.